The 11 T cell receptor beta chains reported below all come from one sample, sequenced in a study of T cell repertoires in cytomegalovirus infection. Each CDR3 protein is one row after TCRdb ran MiXCR on the reads. The sample has about 180,000 distinct CDR3 sequences, around an eighth seen once. The sample consisted of PBMCs. The source is a human donor in good health (CMV status not recorded). Some clones in this sample may be carry-over from other donors' samples.

This clonotype was recorded a few times. The rearrangement joins TRBV29-1 to TRBJ1-5, with D unresolved. The CDR3 loop spans 13 amino acids. Trimming shortened V by 4 bases and J by 3 bases, and 10 bases separated the two germline ends. Germline lookup yields CDR1 SQVTM and CDR2 ANQGSEA. The CDR3 DNA follows: TGCAGCGTTGCGGAGCAAGACAATCAGCCCCAGCATTTT. Amino acids: CSVAEQDNQPQHF.

J is TRBJ2-3 and V is TRBV29-1; D uncertain. V was shortened by 3 bases and J by 2 bases, with 9 bases between the two germline ends. Per the germline V gene, CDR1 is SQVTM and CDR2 is ANQGSEA. There are 13 residues in the CDR3. The CDR3 here is CSVEGRFTDTQYF. The CDR3 DNA reads as TGCAGCGTTGAGGGCCGGTTCACAGATACGCAGTATTTT.

The J gene is TRBJ2-5, the V gene TRBV11-2; D perhaps matches TRBD1 (6 bases). Trimming left V 5 bases short and J 0 bases short, with 13 bases between. CDR3 size: 15 residues. Germline assignment: CDR1 SGHAT and CDR2 FQNNGV. CDR3 sequence (DNA): TGTGCCAGCAGCCCCGGGACACTCTACCAAGAGACCCAGTACTTC. Translated: CASSPGTLYQETQYF.

This clonotype was counted between two and nine times. The chain has TRBV29-1 and TRBJ2-1; 12 bases fit TRBD2. The CDR3 totals 17 residues. Germline-derived CDR1 and CDR2 are SQVTM and ANQGSEA. Germline trimming cut 5 bases from V and 7 bases from J; bases unmatched to any gene: 15. The CDR3 loop reads CSVSASGRGLGVNEQFF. In DNA, the CDR3 is TGCAGCGTTTCTGCTAGCGGGAGGGGGTTAGGCGTAAATGAGCAGTTCTTC.

J is TRBJ2-3 and V is TRBV5-4; TRBD2 might be the D (5 bases). V lost 4 bases to trimming and J lost 2 bases, with 14 bases between them. The germline V gene has CDR1 SGHNT and CDR2 YYREEE (reference sequence). CDR3 length equals 15 residues. CDR3 protein: CASSLKGAPTDTQYF. The CDR3 bases are TGTGCCAGCAGCCTAAAGGGAGCCCCCACAGATACGCAGTATTTT. The full variable domain, in which reference TRBV5-4 and TRBJ2-3 provide the parts outside the CDR3, is ETGVTQSPTHLIKTRGQQVTLRCSSQSGHNTVSWYQQALGQGPQFIFQYYREEENGRGNFPPRFSGLQFPNYSSELNVNALELDDSALYLCASSLKGAPTDTQYFGPGTRLTVL.

This clonotype was seen only a few times. J is TRBJ1-2 and V is TRBV29-1, with unresolved D. V dropped 8 bases and J dropped 6 bases, with 13 bases sitting between them. Germline V gene lookup returns CDR1 SQVTM and CDR2 ANQGSEA. This CDR3 region has 11 residues. CDR3 region: CSCVSRHGYTF. CDR3 in DNA: TGCAGCTGCGTTTCCCGACATGGCTACACCTTC.

There are a few counts of this clonotype. The chain carries TRBV29-1 and TRBJ1-5; possibly TRBD1 for D (6 bases). Germline CDR1 is SQVTM and CDR2 is ANQGSEA. This CDR3 contains 14 residues. Trimming shortened V by 7 bases and J by 1 base, and 14 bases separated the two germline ends. CDR3 sequence reads: CSAELQGSNQPQHF. The CDR3 DNA reads TGCAGCGCCGAACTTCAGGGGAGCAATCAGCCCCAGCATTTT. Combining the CDR3 with reference TRBV29-1 and TRBJ1-5 gives the whole variable domain SAVISQKPSRDICQRGTSLTIQCQVDSQVTMMFWYRQQPGQSLTLIATANQGSEATYESGFVIDKFPISRPNLTFSTLTVSNMSPEDSSIYLCSAELQGSNQPQHFGDGTRLSIL.

This clonotype was seen only a few times. This sequence joins TRBV20-1 and TRBJ1-2; perhaps TRBD1 as D (5 bases). This CDR3 comprises 15 residues. CDR1 and CDR2 from the germline V gene are DFQATT and SNEGSKA (reference sequence). Trimming left V 3 bases short and J 4 bases short, with 18 bases between. CDR3 nucleotides: TGCAGTGCTAGCCCCGACAGATTTGAGGGCTATGGCTACACCTTC. Its protein is CSASPDRFEGYGYTF.

DNA of the CDR3: TGTGCCAGCAGTTTTTCCAGGGGGGGGCGGACTGAAGCTTTCTTT. Residues: CASSFSRGGRTEAFF. The chain has TRBV28 and TRBJ1-1; 7 positions agree with TRBD1. V was pared by 3 bases and J by 5 bases, with 9 bases of the junction left unmatched. The CDR3 covers 15 residues. Germline lookup yields CDR1 MDHEN and CDR2 SYDVKM.

V usage is TRBV5-1 and J usage is TRBJ2-2; D remains ambiguous. V shed 5 bases and J shed 0 bases, with 17 bases lying between them. Germline values: CDR1 SGHRS, CDR2 YFSETQ. The CDR3 totals 17 residues. CDR3 in amino acids: CASSLRPGASNTGELFF. CDR3 nucleotide sequence: TGCGCCAGCAGTCTCCGGCCCGGAGCTTCGAACACCGGGGAGCTGTTTTTT. Full variable domain (outside the CDR3, taken from reference TRBV5-1 and TRBJ2-2): KAGVTQTPRYLIKTRGQQVTLSCSPISGHRSVSWYQQTPGQGLQFLFEYFSETQRNKGNFPGRFSGRQFSNSRSEMNVSTLELGDSALYLCASSLRPGASNTGELFFGEGSRLTVL.

This clonotype was counted ten times or more. The chain is built from TRBV7-2 and TRBJ1-1, with a weak D call TRBD1 (5 bases). The CDR3 covers 13 residues. Germline assignment: CDR1 SGHTA and CDR2 FQGNSA. V lost 1 base, J lost 5 bases, and 8 bases lay in between. CDR3 region: CASSLVRGTEAFF. DNA of the CDR3: TGTGCCAGCAGCTTAGTGCGGGGGACTGAAGCTTTCTTT.